This T cell receptor beta chain was sequenced during a study of blood T cell repertoires in COVID-19. The wider study: Sites in the United States, Italy and Spain provided acute and convalescent COVID-19 samples. From T cells, B-cell-depleted T cells, or PBMCs came the material, which was cDNA or gDNA.

CDR3 length: 14 residues. Between the trimmed V and J ends, which lost 3 bases and 6 bases, there was a span of 12 bases. Germline lookup yields CDR1 MDHEN and CDR2 SYDVKM. Per the authors' pipeline: Amplification of reference gene primers was used by the study to estimate nucleated cell counts. Assay used: immunoSEQ multiplex PCR; TCRdb lists only in-frame clones, some missing. V and J calls and clone size are copied from that table; D and trimming were computed from the DNA. The sample carries 200,000 to 300,000 clones, around 84% recorded once. Seattle participants joined during active infection and were tracked over time.

V and J are TRBV28 and TRBJ2-1, with D uncertain. The receptor's source is a woman aged 55-69 years with COVID-19, enrolled during active disease. Sequenced material: peripheral blood. DNA of the CDR3: TGTGCCAGCAGTTTTGGGTTGTCAGGCAATGAGCAGTTCTTC. Translated: CASSFGLSGNEQFF.